This TCR beta chain was recorded in a study of T cell repertoires in cytomegalovirus infection. Study-level points and caveats: HLA-C-restricted CMV-specific TCR beta clonotypes prevailed in the ex vivo response.

Germline CDR1 is SGHTA and CDR2 is FQGNSA. The CDR3 is 15 residues long. With 1 base clipped from V and 9 bases from J, the junction kept 9 bases outside the gene matches. TCRdb used MiXCR to reprocess the reads, holding one entry per CDR3 protein. The sample shows roughly 500,000 distinct CDR3 sequences, roughly 34% of them seen only once. This clonotype was seen at least ten times. Its antigen is not identified. The starting material was cultured PBMCs, obtained from culture after CMV antigen stimulation. J is TRBJ2-1 and V is TRBV7-2, with 7 positions matching TRBD2. The sequence came from a human donor in good health (CMV status not recorded). Some clones in this sample may be carry-over from other donors' samples. The CDR3 is CASSLEASGLREQFF. CDR3 coding DNA: TGTGCCAGCAGCTTAGAGGCTAGCGGCCTTCGTGAGCAGTTCTTC. The full variable domain, completed using reference TRBV7-2 and TRBJ2-1, is GAGVSQSPSNKVTEKGKDVELRCDPISGHTALYWYRQSLGQGLEFLIYFQGNSAPDKSGLPSDRFSAERTGGSVSTLTIQRTQQEDSAVYLCASSLEASGLREQFFGPGTRLTVL.